This is a list of T cell receptor beta chains from one sample in a study of neurological immune-mediated disorders. TCRdb processed the 5' RACE reads anew with MiXCR; each CDR3 protein has one entry. The sample holds approximately 50,000 distinct CDR3 sequences, over 9% seen once. The sample comprised PBMCs. Receptors were obtained from a man in his 70s with HTLV-1-associated myelopathy (HAM/TSP). The CDR3 runs from the conserved cysteine through the conserved F or W. Each record gives: J gene, CDR3 length, V gene, CDR3 protein.

TRBJ2-7	15	TRBV20-1	CSARSATSGFIEQYF
TRBJ1-5	12	TRBV20-1	CSASGQNQPQHF
TRBJ2-5	14	TRBV7-2	CASSSSGRASLPYF
TRBJ1-2	13	TRBV28	CASRPYYGYGYTF
TRBJ1-5	15	TRBV7-2	CASSPQGQGNQPQHF
TRBJ1-2	14	TRBV5-1	CASKVGTEGNGYTF
TRBJ2-2	15	TRBV6-2/TRBV6-3	CASSWAERWTGELFF
TRBJ2-7	12	TRBV2	CASSTTGYEQYF
TRBJ2-5	14	TRBV5-1	CASSQGDHLETQYF
TRBJ2-7	14	TRBV12-3/TRBV12-4	CASSPGDRANEQYF
TRBJ2-4	15	TRBV28	CASSLTGGRRNIQYF
TRBJ2-1	14	TRBV4-3	CASSQDARRNEQFF
TRBJ1-1	12	TRBV5-6	CASSSRSTEAFF